The 26 T cell receptor beta chains below come from one sample, sequenced in a study of T-cell reconstitution after alpha-beta-depleted transplantation in children. Library preparation (for TCRbeta) was performed with unique molecular identifiers. Each CDR3 protein is one row after TCRdb ran MiXCR on the PCR reads. The table lists under 750,000 distinct CDR3 sequences, 23% of them singletons. The specimen was PBMCs, mostly from graft donor cells, collected 360 days after TCRalphabeta/CD19-depleted stem cell transplant. The receptors were gathered from a boy less than two years old who had a stem cell transplant for acute myeloid leukemia, so the T cells may come from the graft donor.

This rearrangement joins TRBV20-1 to TRBJ2-3; D possibly uses TRBD1 or TRBD2 (5 bases each). V shed 6 bases and J shed 3 bases, with 19 bases lying between them. This CDR3 region has 15 residues. From germline, CDR1 is DFQATT and CDR2 SNEGSKA (reference sequence). This chain's CDR3 is CSAEAQGVVTDTQYF. The CDR3, as DNA: TGCAGTGCGGAAGCCCAGGGAGTTGTAACAGATACGCAGTATTTT.

This clonotype appeared a few times. The chain joins TRBV7-2 to TRBJ1-1; maybe TRBD1 (6 bases). Germline CDR1 reads SGHTA; CDR2 reads FQGNSA. Deletions cut 5 bases from V and 1 base from J, with 17 bases between. The CDR3 contains 16 residues. The CDR3 loop reads CASSLTGTLKNTEAFF. CDR3 sequence (DNA): TGTGCCAGCAGCCTCACAGGGACCCTTAAGAACACTGAAGCTTTCTTT.

In this sample, this clonotype turned up a few times. This CDR3 is CASSPPIYLQETQYF. The DNA for the CDR3 is TGTGCCAGCAGCCCCCCGATATATCTGCAAGAGACCCAGTACTTC. J is TRBJ2-5 and V is TRBV7-6; D ambiguous. Trimming stripped 5 bases from V and 2 bases from J, with 15 bases between. This CDR3 spans 15 amino acids. Looked up from germline, CDR1 is SGHVS and CDR2 is FNYEAQ.

J is TRBJ2-2 and V is TRBV7-2; D unresolved. From germline, CDR1 is SGHTA and CDR2 FQGNSA. The CDR3 loop spans 13 amino acids. The V end was cut by 0 bases, the J end by 4 bases, with 3 bases between. CDR3 bases: TGTGCCAGCAGCTTAGCGCTCACCGGGGAGCTGTTTTTT. Its protein is CASSLALTGELFF.

This clonotype has at least ten counts. J is TRBJ1-1 and V is TRBV5-1; 7 positions match TRBD1. The CDR3 is 15 amino acids. With V trimmed by 4 bases and J by 4 bases, 10 bases remained unmatched. Per germline, CDR1 SGHRS and CDR2 YFSETQ. This CDR3 is CASSREGAGVTEAFF. CDR3 in DNA: TGCGCCAGCAGCCGCGAGGGGGCAGGGGTCACTGAAGCTTTCTTT. Drawing the rest from reference TRBV5-1 and TRBJ1-1, the complete variable domain is KAGVTQTPRYLIKTRGQQVTLSCSPISGHRSVSWYQQTPGQGLQFLFEYFSETQRNKGNFPGRFSGRQFSNSRSEMNVSTLELGDSALYLCASSREGAGVTEAFFGQGTRLTVV.

At least ten counts were recorded for this clonotype. The chain links TRBV29-1 to TRBJ2-5; maybe TRBD2 (5 bases). The CDR3 is 14 residues long. Germline CDR1 is SQVTM and CDR2 is ANQGSEA. V was shortened by 2 bases and J by 5 bases, with 15 bases between the two germline ends. CDR3 protein: CSVERAGVAETQYF. The CDR3 DNA reads TGCAGCGTTGAACGGGCAGGAGTAGCGGAGACCCAGTACTTC. Variable domain in full (rest from reference TRBV29-1 and TRBJ2-5): SAVISQKPSRDICQRGTSLTIQCQVDSQVTMMFWYRQQPGQSLTLIATANQGSEATYESGFVIDKFPISRPNLTFSTLTVSNMSPEDSSIYLCSVERAGVAETQYFGPGTRLLVL.

Here the CDR3 DNA reads TGTGCCAGCAGGCCCCAGGGAGCTCATCCGAATCAGCCCCAGCATTTT. This translates into CASRPQGAHPNQPQHF. The rearrangement joins TRBV27 to TRBJ1-5, with a possible D match to TRBD1 (5 bases). Germline V gene sequence: CDR1 MNHEY, CDR2 SMNVEV (reference sequence). The CDR3 spans 16 residues. V was cut by 6 bases and J by 4 bases, with 19 bases left in between.

This clonotype was counted many times. This chain joins TRBV3-1 and TRBJ2-2; D is unresolved. This CDR3 is built from 15 residues. Per germline, CDR1 LGHDT and CDR2 YNNKEL (reference sequence). V lost 6 bases to trimming and J lost 0 bases, with 11 bases between them. DNA for the CDR3: TGTGCCAGCAGTCGCGCCGCCTCGAACACCGGGGAGCTGTTTTTT. Its translation: CASSRAASNTGELFF.

The genes are TRBV12-3 or TRBV12-4 and TRBJ2-4, with 10 nucleotides matching TRBD2. CDR3 length: 17 amino acids. The V segment lost 8 bases and the J segment 1 base; nucleotides outside the gene matches: 11. The CDR3 DNA sequence: TGTGCCAGCGGACTTATAGCGGGGGGCTCTGCCAAAAACATTCAGTACTTC. Its translation is CASGLIAGGSAKNIQYF.

This chain joins TRBV15 and TRBJ1-2; D possibly corresponds to TRBD1 (5 bases). The germline gives CDR1 LNHNV, CDR2 YYDKDF (reference sequence). This CDR3 comprises 14 residues. Trimming left V 1 base short and J 8 bases short, with 14 bases between. The CDR3 DNA sequence: TGTGCCACCAGCAGAGCCAGGGAAAGGGGCGGCTACACCTTC. Protein: CATSRARERGGYTF.

As for this clonotype: Given a much more abundant clone one base away, this may be a read error. V gene TRBV28 combines with J gene TRBJ2-3, with TRBD1 matching over 11 bases. Germline V CDR1 and CDR2: MDHEN, SYDVKM. The CDR3 consists of 13 residues. The V gene end was trimmed by 8 bases and the J gene end by 3 bases; junction bases not matched to a gene: 1. CDR3 residues: CASGDRGTDTQYF. CDR3 DNA sequence: TGTGCCAGCGGGGACAGGGGGACAGATACGCAGTATTTT.

This rearrangement joins TRBV11-2 to TRBJ2-1; the D gene is possibly TRBD2 (6 bases). CDR3 length equals 18 residues. Germline V CDR1 and CDR2: SGHAT, FQNNGV. The V end was cut by 7 bases, the J end by 5 bases, with 27 bases between. Here the CDR3 reads CASTWGLRVGHLNNEQFF. In nucleotides, the CDR3 is TGTGCCAGCACCTGGGGACTTCGAGTAGGCCATTTAAACAATGAGCAGTTCTTC.

This clonotype was recorded a few times. CDR3 coding DNA: TGTGCCAGCAGCTCCAAAGCGGGGGCGGACAATGAGCAGTTCTTC. It encodes CASSSKAGADNEQFF. The chain joins TRBV7-6 to TRBJ2-1; 8 bases align to TRBD2. V was pared by 4 bases and J by 5 bases, with 7 bases of the junction left unmatched. This CDR3 contains 15 residues. Germline V gene data show CDR1 as SGHVS and CDR2 as FNYEAQ.

This clonotype was seen more than once but under ten times. This chain uses TRBV20-1 with TRBJ1-5; D possibly corresponds to TRBD1 (6 bases). V lost 1 base to trimming and J lost 1 base, with 11 bases between them. The CDR3 contains 15 residues. Germline V gene data show CDR1 as DFQATT and CDR2 as SNEGSKA (reference sequence). CDR3 nucleotide sequence: TGCAGTGCTAGAGGGAAGGGGGTCAGCAATCAGCCCCAGCATTTT. Encoded protein: CSARGKGVSNQPQHF.

This clonotype was detected many times. The rearrangement links TRBV5-1 to TRBJ2-7, with a weak D call TRBD2 (6 bases). This CDR3 contains 14 residues. V was trimmed by 5 bases and J by 7 bases, leaving 19 bases between them. The germline CDR1 and CDR2 sequences are SGHRS and YFSETQ. The CDR3 loop reads CASSLNTGGWEQYF. The CDR3 nucleotides are TGCGCCAGCAGTTTGAATACCGGGGGTTGGGAGCAGTACTTC.

This clonotype came up many times. The chain joins TRBV20-1 to TRBJ2-5; TRBD1 matches 7 bases. Germline CDR1 reads DFQATT; CDR2 reads SNEGSKA (reference sequence). The CDR3 runs to 13 residues. The trim removed 5 bases at V and 3 bases at J, leaving 6 bases unmatched. The chain's CDR3 is CSAAWDREETQYF. CDR3 coding DNA: TGCAGTGCTGCCTGGGACAGAGAAGAGACCCAGTACTTC.

This clonotype was observed a few times. This chain joins TRBV3-1 and TRBJ2-7; 7 bases are a match to TRBD2. The CDR3 has 14 amino acids. Per the germline V gene, CDR1 is LGHDT and CDR2 is YNNKEL (reference sequence). After removal of 5 bases from V and 6 bases from J, the junction contained 10 bases not matched to a gene. CDR3 in amino acids: CASSTRDYPPEQYF. Here the CDR3 DNA reads TGTGCCAGCAGCACCCGGGACTATCCTCCCGAGCAGTACTTC.

The CDR3 bases are TGCAGCGTCCAAGGGGTGTTAGCCAAAAACATTCAGTACTTC. It specifies CSVQGVLAKNIQYF. This chain joins TRBV29-1 and TRBJ2-4; tentative D call: TRBD1 (5 bases). The germline gives CDR1 SQVTM, CDR2 ANQGSEA. V dropped 6 bases and J dropped 0 bases, with 12 bases sitting between them. This CDR3 has 14 amino acids.

This clonotype was observed many times. This rearrangement joins TRBV7-9 to TRBJ1-2; a possible D gene is TRBD1 (5 bases). The CDR3 extends over 14 amino acids. CDR1 SEHNR and CDR2 FQNEAQ come from the germline V gene (reference sequence). V was pared by 5 bases and J by 0 bases, with 10 bases between. CDR3 amino acids: CASSLDRANYGYTF. Written as DNA, the CDR3 is TGTGCCAGCAGCCTAGACAGAGCTAACTATGGCTACACCTTC.

The chain recombines TRBV27 with TRBJ2-1; D is perhaps TRBD1 (5 bases). The germline gives CDR1 MNHEY, CDR2 SMNVEV (reference sequence). CDR3 length equals 12 residues. With 5 bases removed from V and 7 bases from J, the gap between germline ends came to 9 bases. The CDR3 is CASSDQGNEQFF. The CDR3 DNA follows: TGTGCCAGCAGTGATCAGGGAAATGAGCAGTTCTTC.

This sequence joins TRBV27 and TRBJ2-1; D unresolved. This CDR3 is 15 amino acids long. CDR1 MNHEY and CDR2 SMNVEV come from the germline V gene (reference sequence). V was trimmed by 3 bases and J by 7 bases, leaving 16 bases between them. The CDR3, as DNA: TGTGCCAGCAGTTTTGGTCCCTACTTAACAAATGAGCAGTTCTTC. Protein product: CASSFGPYLTNEQFF.

This clonotype showed up many times. The V gene is TRBV20-1, the J gene TRBJ1-1; D might be TRBD1 (5 bases). CDR1 DFQATT and CDR2 SNEGSKA come from the germline V gene (reference sequence). The CDR3 contains 14 residues. V lost 3 bases and J lost 1, with 12 bases in between. The CDR3 here is CSASSGTPNTEAFF. The CDR3 nucleotides are TGCAGTGCTAGCAGCGGGACTCCGAACACTGAAGCTTTCTTT.

This clonotype showed up many times. The CDR3 spells CASSPRTSGQETQYF. CDR3 DNA sequence: TGTGCCAGCAGCCCTCGGACTAGCGGCCAAGAGACCCAGTACTTC. V usage is TRBV6-1 and J usage is TRBJ2-5, with TRBD2 matching 10 bases. The CDR3 totals 15 residues. The V gene's germline CDR1 is MNHNS and CDR2 SASEGT. J was trimmed by 1 base and V by 6 bases; bases with no gene match: 5.

This clonotype was seen at least ten times. This chain connects TRBV20-1 to TRBJ2-5; no firm D call. The CDR3 has 15 amino acids. The germline gives CDR1 DFQATT, CDR2 SNEGSKA (reference sequence). V lost 3 bases to trimming and J lost 1 base, with 15 bases between them. CDR3 region: CSARGPGRLQETQYF. Here the CDR3 DNA reads TGCAGTGCTAGGGGCCCGGGCAGACTCCAAGAGACCCAGTACTTC.

This clonotype turned up a few times. The chain employs TRBV7-2 and TRBJ2-5; D remains ambiguous. Germline-derived CDR1 and CDR2 are SGHTA and FQGNSA. CDR3 length: 14 residues. V lost 8 bases and J lost 4, with 17 bases in between. The DNA for the CDR3 is TGTGCCAGCGGCGGTAGTAGCCCGGTAGAGACCCAGTACTTC. Its protein is CASGGSSPVETQYF.

This clonotype was detected a few times. The J gene is TRBJ1-5, the V gene TRBV18, with D perhaps TRBD1 (5 bases). V was trimmed by 2 bases and J by 9 bases, leaving 23 bases between them. The CDR3 is made up of 17 amino acids. Per germline, CDR1 KGHSH and CDR2 LQKENI. The CDR3 loop is CASSPASRAYVGRPQHF. As DNA, the CDR3 is TGTGCCAGCTCACCAGCTTCCAGGGCTTATGTAGGTAGGCCCCAGCATTTT.